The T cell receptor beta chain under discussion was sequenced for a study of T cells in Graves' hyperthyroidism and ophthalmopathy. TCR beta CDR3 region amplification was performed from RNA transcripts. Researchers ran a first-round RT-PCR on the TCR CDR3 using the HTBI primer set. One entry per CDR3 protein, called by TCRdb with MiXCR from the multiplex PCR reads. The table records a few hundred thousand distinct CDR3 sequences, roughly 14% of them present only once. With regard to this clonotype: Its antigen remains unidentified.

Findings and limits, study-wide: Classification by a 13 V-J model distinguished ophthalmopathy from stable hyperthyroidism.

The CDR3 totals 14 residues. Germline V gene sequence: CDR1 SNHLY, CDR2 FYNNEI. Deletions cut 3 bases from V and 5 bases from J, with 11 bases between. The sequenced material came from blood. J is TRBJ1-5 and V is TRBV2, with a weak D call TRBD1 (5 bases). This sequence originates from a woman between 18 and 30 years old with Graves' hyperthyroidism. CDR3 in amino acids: CASSDSRGDQPQHF. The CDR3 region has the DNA TGTGCCAGCAGTGATTCCCGAGGGGATCAGCCCCAGCATTTT. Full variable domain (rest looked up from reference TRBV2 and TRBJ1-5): EPEVTQTPSHQVTQMGQEVILRCVPISNHLYFYWYRQILGQKVEFLVSFYNNEISEKSEIFDDQFSVERPDGSNFTLKIRSTKLEDSAMYFCASSDSRGDQPQHFGDGTRLSIL.